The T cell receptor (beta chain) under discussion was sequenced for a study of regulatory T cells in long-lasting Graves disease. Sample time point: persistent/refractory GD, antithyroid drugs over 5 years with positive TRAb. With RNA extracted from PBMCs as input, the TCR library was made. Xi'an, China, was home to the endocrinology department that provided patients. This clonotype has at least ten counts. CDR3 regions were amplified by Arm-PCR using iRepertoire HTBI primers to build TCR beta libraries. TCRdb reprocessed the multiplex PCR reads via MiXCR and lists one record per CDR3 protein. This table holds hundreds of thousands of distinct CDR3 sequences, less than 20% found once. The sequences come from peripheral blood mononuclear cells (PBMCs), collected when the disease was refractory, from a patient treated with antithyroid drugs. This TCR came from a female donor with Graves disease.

CDR3 DNA sequence: TGTGCCAGCAGTGAATCGGGGGTGAATGGCTACACCTTC. Encoded protein: CASSESGVNGYTF. The V call is TRBV2, the J call TRBJ1-2; weak D call: TRBD1 (5 bases). Trimming stripped 2 bases from V and 6 bases from J, with 10 bases between. The CDR3 loop spans 13 amino acids. CDR1 and CDR2 (germline): SNHLY, FYNNEI.